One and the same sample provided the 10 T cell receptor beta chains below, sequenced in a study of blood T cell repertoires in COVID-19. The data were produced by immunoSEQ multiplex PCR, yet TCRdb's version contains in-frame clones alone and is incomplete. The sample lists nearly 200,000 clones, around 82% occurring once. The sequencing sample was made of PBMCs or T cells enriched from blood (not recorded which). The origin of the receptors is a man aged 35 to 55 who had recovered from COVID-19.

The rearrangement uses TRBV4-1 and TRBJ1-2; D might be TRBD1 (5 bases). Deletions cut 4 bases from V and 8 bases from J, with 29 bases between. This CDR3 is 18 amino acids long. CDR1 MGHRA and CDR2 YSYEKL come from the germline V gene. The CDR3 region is CASSPGGGTEIRLFGYTF. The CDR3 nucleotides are TGCGCCAGCAGCCCGGGGGGAGGGACGGAAATTCGATTATTCGGCTACACCTTC.

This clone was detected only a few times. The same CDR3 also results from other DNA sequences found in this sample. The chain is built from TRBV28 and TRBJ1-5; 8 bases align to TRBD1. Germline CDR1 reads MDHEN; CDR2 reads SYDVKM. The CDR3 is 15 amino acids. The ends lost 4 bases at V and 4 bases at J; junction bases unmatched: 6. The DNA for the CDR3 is TGTGCCAGCAGTTCTCAGGGGGCAAGGAATCAGCCCCAGCATTTT. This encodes CASSSQGARNQPQHF.

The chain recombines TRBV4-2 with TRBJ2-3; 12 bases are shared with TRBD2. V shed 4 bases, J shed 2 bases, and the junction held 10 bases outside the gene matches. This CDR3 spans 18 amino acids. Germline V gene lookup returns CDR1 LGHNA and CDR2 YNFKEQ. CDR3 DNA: TGTGCCAGCAGCCGAGACCCCACTAGCGGGGGGACCACAGATACGCAGTATTTT. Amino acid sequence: CASSRDPTSGGTTDTQYF.

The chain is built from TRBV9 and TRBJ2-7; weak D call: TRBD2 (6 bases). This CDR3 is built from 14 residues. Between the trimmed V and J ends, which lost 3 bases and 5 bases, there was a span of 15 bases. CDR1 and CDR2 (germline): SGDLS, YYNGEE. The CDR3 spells CASSGGTSENEQYF. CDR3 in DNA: TGTGCCAGCAGCGGTGGGACTTCGGAAAACGAGCAGTACTTC.

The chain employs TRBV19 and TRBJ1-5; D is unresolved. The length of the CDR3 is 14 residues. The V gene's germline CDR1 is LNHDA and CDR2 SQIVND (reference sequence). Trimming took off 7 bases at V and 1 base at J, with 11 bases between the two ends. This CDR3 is CASINAGSNQPQHF. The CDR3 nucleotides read TGTGCCAGTATCAACGCCGGGAGCAATCAGCCCCAGCATTTT.

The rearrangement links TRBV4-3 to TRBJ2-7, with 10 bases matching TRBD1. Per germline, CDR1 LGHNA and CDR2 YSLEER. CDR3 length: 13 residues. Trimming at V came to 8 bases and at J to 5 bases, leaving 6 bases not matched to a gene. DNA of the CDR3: TGCGCCAGCGCTCGGACAGGGGGTGACGAGCAGTACTTC. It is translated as CASARTGGDEQYF.

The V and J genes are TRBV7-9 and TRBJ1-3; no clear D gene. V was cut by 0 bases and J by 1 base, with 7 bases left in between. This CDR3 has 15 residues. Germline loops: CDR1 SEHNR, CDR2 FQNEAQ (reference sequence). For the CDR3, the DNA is TGTGCCAGCAGCTTAGCGTCGGGATCTGGAAACACCATATATTTT. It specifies CASSLASGSGNTIYF.

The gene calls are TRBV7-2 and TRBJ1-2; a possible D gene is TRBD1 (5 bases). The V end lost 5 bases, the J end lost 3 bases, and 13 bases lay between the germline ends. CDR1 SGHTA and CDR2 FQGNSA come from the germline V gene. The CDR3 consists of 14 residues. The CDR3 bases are TGTGCCAGCAGCCGTCAGACAGAGGACTATGGCTACACCTTC. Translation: CASSRQTEDYGYTF. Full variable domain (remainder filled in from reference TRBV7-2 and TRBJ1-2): GAGVSQSPSNKVTEKGKDVELRCDPISGHTALYWYRQSLGQGLEFLIYFQGNSAPDKSGLPSDRFSAERTGGSVSTLTIQRTQQEDSAVYLCASSRQTEDYGYTFGSGTRLTVV.

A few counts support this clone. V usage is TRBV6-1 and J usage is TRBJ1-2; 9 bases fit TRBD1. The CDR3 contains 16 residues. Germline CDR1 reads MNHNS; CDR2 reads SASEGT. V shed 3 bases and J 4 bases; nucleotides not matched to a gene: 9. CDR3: CASSDPTGGKLYGYTF. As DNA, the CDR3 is TGTGCCAGCAGTGACCCGACAGGGGGGAAACTCTATGGCTACACCTTC.

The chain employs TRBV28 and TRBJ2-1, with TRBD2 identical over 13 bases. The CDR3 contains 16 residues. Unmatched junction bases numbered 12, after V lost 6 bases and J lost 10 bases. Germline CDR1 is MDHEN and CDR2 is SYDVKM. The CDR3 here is CASSPTSGGAKREQFF. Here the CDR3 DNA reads TGTGCCAGCAGCCCTACTAGCGGGGGGGCCAAGAGGGAGCAGTTCTTC.